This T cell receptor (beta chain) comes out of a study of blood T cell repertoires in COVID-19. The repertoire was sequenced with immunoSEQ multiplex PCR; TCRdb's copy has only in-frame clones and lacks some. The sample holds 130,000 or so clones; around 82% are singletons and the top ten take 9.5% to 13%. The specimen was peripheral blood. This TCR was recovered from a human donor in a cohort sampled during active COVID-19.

The CDR3 sequence: CASTTGGAGTGELFF. DNA for the CDR3: TGTGCCAGCACCACCGGGGGGGCGGGCACCGGGGAGCTGTTTTTT. The rearrangement links TRBV6-6 to TRBJ2-2, with 8 positions matching TRBD2. This CDR3 has 15 amino acids. The germline V gene has CDR1 MNHNY and CDR2 SVGAGI (reference sequence). The trim removed 7 bases at V and 4 bases at J, leaving 8 bases unmatched.